This T cell receptor beta chain was recovered during a study of control samples from healthy donors and cancer patients (dated by TCRdb to the early 2020s). For this clone: Its binding antigen is unknown. No much larger clone exists at a distance of one base, and base qualities are not known.

Sequences MNHEY (CDR1) and SVGEGT (CDR2) are obtained from the germline V gene. Including cysteine and phenylalanine, the CDR3 has 14 amino acids. Only the CDR3 DNA is retained, 42 bases long and in frame from the first base. Trimming takes 6 bases off V and 3 bases off J; junction bases not matched to a gene: 7. The library was produced with the immunoSEQ multiplex PCR assay. Held by TCRdb, this immuneACCESS table contains in-frame sequences only and omits some clones. Under half of the omission traces to an unresolved V gene where checked; the cause of the rest is unknown. The sample contains 150,000 or so clones, around 96% of them found a single time. In total, the top ten clones hold around 6.2% of the sample.

This TCR came from a man aged 40-49 years in good health. The source material was blood. The sequence joins TRBV6-2 or TRBV6-3 to TRBJ2-7; 8 of the junction bases match TRBD1. The CDR3 protein: CASSRTGPLYEQYF. Here is the DNA: TGTGCCAGCAGCCGGACAGGGCCCCTCTACGAGCAGTACTTC.